Listed here are 26 T cell receptor beta chains from one sample, sequenced in a study of T cells after yellow fever vaccination. TCRdb reprocessed the 5' RACE reads with MiXCR, giving one entry per CDR3 protein. This table has more than 450,000 distinct CDR3 sequences, 20% to 25% appearing once. Here the sequenced sample was PBMCs, taken 21 days after the first yellow fever vaccination. These TCRs come from a young man who received the YFV17D yellow fever vaccine.

Ten or more counts support this clonotype. CDR3 nucleotide sequence: TGTGCCAGCAGCTTAAGCGGGGGGGACCAAGAGACCCAGTACTTC. Amino acids: CASSLSGGDQETQYF. This chain connects TRBV7-2 to TRBJ2-5; TRBD2 matches 10 bases. The CDR3 consists of 15 residues. V was pared by 2 bases and J by 0 bases, with 0 bases of the junction left unmatched. Germline-derived CDR1 and CDR2 are SGHTA and FQGNSA.

The chain employs TRBV29-1 and TRBJ1-1, with D tentatively TRBD1 (5 bases). Trimming removed 3 bases from V and 1 base from J, with 12 bases in between. The germline gives CDR1 SQVTM, CDR2 ANQGSEA. This CDR3 spans 14 amino acids. This CDR3 reads CSVDHRGGNTEAFF. Here the CDR3 DNA reads TGCAGCGTTGATCACCGGGGGGGGAACACTGAAGCTTTCTTT.

The J gene is TRBJ1-6, the V gene TRBV5-1; a weak D match, TRBD1 (5 bases). V was clipped by 4 bases and J by 0 bases, with 17 bases between them. Germline V lookup: CDR1 SGHRS, CDR2 YFSETQ. CDR3 size: 18 residues. DNA of the CDR3: TGCGCCAGCAGCGTTGACTACCGACAGAGCTCCTATAATTCACCCCTCCACTTT. Its protein is CASSVDYRQSSYNSPLHF. Full variable domain (rest looked up from reference TRBV5-1 and TRBJ1-6): KAGVTQTPRYLIKTRGQQVTLSCSPISGHRSVSWYQQTPGQGLQFLFEYFSETQRNKGNFPGRFSGRQFSNSRSEMNVSTLELGDSALYLCASSVDYRQSSYNSPLHFGNGTRLTVT.

The J gene is TRBJ2-1, the V gene TRBV19; 7 nucleotides match TRBD2. V gave up 9 bases and J gave up 3 bases; unmatched junction bases: 8. Germline CDR1 is LNHDA and CDR2 is SQIVND (reference sequence). The CDR3 totals 14 residues. Here the CDR3 reads CASQPGGIYNEQFF. In DNA form, the CDR3 reads TGTGCCAGCCAACCGGGGGGTATCTACAATGAGCAGTTCTTC.

This chain joins TRBV14 and TRBJ1-6; a possible D gene is TRBD1 (6 bases). The CDR3 has 16 residues. Germline CDR1 SGHDN, CDR2 FVKESK. V lost 2 bases, J lost 7 bases, and 15 bases lay in between. CDR3 region: CASSQWRGAGNSPLHF. In DNA, the CDR3 is TGTGCCAGCAGCCAATGGAGGGGGGCGGGAAATTCACCCCTCCACTTT.

This clonotype appeared a few times. The gene calls are TRBV7-2 and TRBJ1-2; D is ambiguous. CDR1 and CDR2 from the germline V gene are SGHTA and FQGNSA. V shed 4 bases and J shed 5 bases, with 14 bases lying between them. There are 14 residues in the CDR3. CDR3 sequence (DNA): TGTGCCAGCAGCTCAGAGACGGGCGGTTATGGCTACACCTTC. Translation: CASSSETGGYGYTF. Using reference TRBV7-2 and TRBJ1-2 for the parts outside the CDR3, the full variable domain is GAGVSQSPSNKVTEKGKDVELRCDPISGHTALYWYRQSLGQGLEFLIYFQGNSAPDKSGLPSDRFSAERTGGSVSTLTIQRTQQEDSAVYLCASSSETGGYGYTFGSGTRLTVV.

CDR3 in amino acids: CASSLASANRGTDTQYF. Written as DNA, the CDR3 is TGCGCCAGCAGCTTGGCCAGTGCTAACAGGGGCACAGATACGCAGTATTTT. The V call is TRBV5-1, the J call TRBJ2-3; a possible D gene is TRBD1 (6 bases). Between the trimmed V and J ends, which lost 0 bases and 1 base, there was a span of 15 bases. The CDR3 loop spans 17 amino acids. Germline V lookup: CDR1 SGHRS, CDR2 YFSETQ.

DNA for the CDR3: TGTGCCAGCAGAGACAGGGGAGAAAAGGATACGCAGTATTTT. Translating gives CASRDRGEKDTQYF. The genes are TRBV6-2 or TRBV6-3 and TRBJ2-3, with 8 positions matching TRBD1. The germline V gene encodes CDR1 MNHEY and CDR2 SVGEGT. The V gene end was trimmed by 6 bases and the J gene end by 6 bases; junction bases not matched to a gene: 8. The CDR3 totals 14 residues.

The chain recombines TRBV2 with TRBJ2-5; D gene uncertain. The CDR3 contains 14 residues. The V gene's germline CDR1 is SNHLY and CDR2 FYNNEI. Trimming cost V 0 bases and J 5 bases, with 10 bases left between them. The CDR3 DNA follows: TGTGCCAGCAGTGAAGCCATCTCGCCGGAGACCCAGTACTTC. Protein: CASSEAISPETQYF.

This chain links TRBV5-6 with TRBJ1-1; TRBD1 might be the D (5 bases). CDR1 is SGHDT, CDR2 YYEEEE, per germline. The length of the CDR3 is 12 residues. With 3 bases removed from V and 4 bases from J, the gap between germline ends came to 7 bases. This CDR3 reads CASSSRVTEAFF. Here the CDR3 DNA reads TGTGCCAGCAGCTCCAGGGTCACTGAAGCTTTCTTT.

The genes are TRBV4-1 and TRBJ1-1; possibly TRBD1 for D (6 bases). The V and J ends lost 4 bases and 5 bases respectively, with 17 bases between them. Germline V lookup: CDR1 MGHRA, CDR2 YSYEKL. The CDR3 consists of 15 residues. The CDR3 DNA sequence: TGCGCCAGCAGCCCATCAACAGGGTCAGGAACTGAAGCTTTCTTT. Its translation: CASSPSTGSGTEAFF.

This clonotype has only a few counts. The chain has TRBV24-1 and TRBJ2-2; 9 bases are shared with TRBD2. The junction had 11 bases not matched to a gene; V was cut back by 4 bases and J by 3 bases. The CDR3 contains 18 residues. CDR1 and CDR2 (germline): KGHDR, SFDVKD. The CDR3 loop reads CATSDPKTSGLDTGELFF. In DNA form, the CDR3 reads TGTGCCACCAGTGACCCCAAGACTAGCGGTCTGGACACCGGGGAGCTGTTTTTT.

The V gene is TRBV20-1, the J gene TRBJ2-1, with 7 bases matching TRBD2. V shed 1 base and J 8 bases; nucleotides not matched to a gene: 2. CDR3 length equals 12 residues. Germline V gives CDR1 DFQATT, CDR2 SNEGSKA (reference sequence). CDR3 sequence: CSARGGGYEQFF. The CDR3 nucleotides are TGCAGTGCTAGAGGGGGAGGGTATGAGCAGTTCTTC.

V is TRBV18 and J is TRBJ2-2, with TRBD1 matching 8 bases. V trimming: 8 bases; J trimming: 5 bases; junction bases outside the gene matches: 10. The CDR3 extends over 15 amino acids. Germline lookup yields CDR1 KGHSH and CDR2 LQKENI. The CDR3 protein is CASRRQGAVTGELFF. The CDR3 nucleotides are TGTGCCAGCCGACGGCAGGGGGCTGTAACCGGGGAGCTGTTTTTT.

This clonotype counts as medium-sized. The chain recombines TRBV11-2 with TRBJ2-1; TRBD2 matches 15 bases. CDR3 length: 21 residues. CDR1 is SGHAT and CDR2 is FQNNGV in the germline V gene. V was pared by 0 bases and J by 8 bases, with 17 bases of the junction left unmatched. The CDR3 protein is CASSLEHPWTSGGGFLDEQFF. The CDR3 bases are TGTGCCAGCAGCTTAGAACACCCTTGGACTAGCGGGGGGGGTTTTCTCGATGAGCAGTTCTTC. Using reference TRBV11-2 and TRBJ2-1 for the parts outside the CDR3, the full variable domain is EAGVAQSPRYKIIEKRQSVAFWCNPISGHATLYWYQQILGQGPKLLIQFQNNGVVDDSQLPKDRFSAERLKGVDSTLKIQPAKLEDSAVYLCASSLEHPWTSGGGFLDEQFFGPGTRLTVL.

The rearrangement joins TRBV3-1 to TRBJ2-3; D is undetermined. The CDR3 is 13 residues long. Germline assignment: CDR1 LGHDT and CDR2 YNNKEL (reference sequence). The ends were cut back, 2 bases at V and 2 bases at J, with 5 bases in the middle. The CDR3 sequence is CASSQFTTDTQYF. CDR3 sequence (DNA): TGTGCCAGCAGCCAATTTACCACAGATACGCAGTATTTT.

The rearrangement links TRBV3-1 to TRBJ2-7; D may match TRBD1 or TRBD2 (6 bases each). This CDR3 has 15 residues. The germline V gene encodes CDR1 LGHDT and CDR2 YNNKEL (reference sequence). CDR3 DNA sequence: TGTGCCTGCAGCCAAGGGGGGCCGGCAAATTACGAGCAGTACGTC. Translated, it gives CACSQGGPANYEQYV.

This clonotype turned up a few times. The chain couples TRBV15 to TRBJ2-3; the D gene is possibly TRBD1 (6 bases). The V gene lost 1 base and the J gene lost 4 bases, with 21 bases spanning the gap. The CDR3 consists of 18 residues. Looked up from germline, CDR1 is LNHNV and CDR2 is YYDKDF (reference sequence). The CDR3 DNA reads TGTGCCACCAGCAGAGCGTCGTGGGGGACAACCAAACCAGATACGCAGTATTTT. It is translated as CATSRASWGTTKPDTQYF.

This chain links TRBV4-3 with TRBJ1-1; D not resolved. Germline V lookup: CDR1 LGHNA, CDR2 YSLEER. This CDR3 has 14 residues. V was clipped by 1 base and J by 3 bases, with 9 bases between them. The CDR3 here is CASSQVKGYTEAFF. For the CDR3, the DNA is TGCGCCAGCAGCCAAGTTAAGGGCTACACTGAAGCTTTCTTT.

This clonotype was detected only a few times. CDR3 residues: CASRASGGNTEAFF. The CDR3 coding sequence is TGTGCCAGCAGGGCCTCAGGGGGCAACACTGAAGCTTTCTTT. This chain links TRBV6-1 with TRBJ1-1; 8 bases are shared with TRBD1. The V gene's germline CDR1 is MNHNS and CDR2 SASEGT. The CDR3 sequence is 14 residues long. The V and J ends lost 6 bases and 2 bases, in that order; junction bases with no gene match: 5.

This clonotype was detected ten times or more. V usage is TRBV20-1 and J usage is TRBJ2-1, with 7 bases lining up with TRBD2. The J segment lost 4 bases and the V segment lost 0 bases, leaving 6 bases of the junction unmatched. The CDR3 runs to 15 residues. Germline assignment: CDR1 DFQATT and CDR2 SNEGSKA (reference sequence). The CDR3: CSARDSSGAYNEQFF. The CDR3 DNA reads as TGCAGTGCTAGAGATTCTAGCGGAGCATACAATGAGCAGTTCTTC.

This rearrangement joins TRBV7-9 to TRBJ2-7; 10 bases line up with TRBD1. V shed 10 bases, J shed 2 bases, and the junction held 5 bases outside the gene matches. This CDR3 is 13 amino acids long. Germline V gene sequence: CDR1 SEHNR, CDR2 FQNEAQ (reference sequence). This chain's CDR3 is CATSGQGPYEQYF. As DNA, the CDR3 is TGTGCCACTTCGGGACAGGGGCCCTACGAGCAGTACTTC.

This clonotype was counted between two and nine times. This sequence joins TRBV7-3 and TRBJ2-2; TRBD1 agrees at 10 bases. The germline V gene has CDR1 SGHTA and CDR2 FQGTGA. V was pared by 5 bases and J by 6 bases, with 6 bases of the junction left unmatched. This CDR3 is built from 15 residues. The CDR3 DNA reads as TGTGCCAGCAGCGTAGGGACAGGGGAGGCCGGGGAGCTGTTTTTT. Its protein product is CASSVGTGEAGELFF.

The genes are TRBV19 and TRBJ1-5; 7 bases are shared with TRBD1. CDR3 length: 14 amino acids. In germline, CDR1 is LNHDA, CDR2 SQIVND (reference sequence). The ends lost 7 bases at V and 2 bases at J; junction bases unmatched: 5. CDR3 region: CASNTGTGNQPQHF. The CDR3 DNA reads as TGTGCCAGTAACACCGGGACAGGCAATCAGCCCCAGCATTTT.

In its sample, this clonotype was seen a few times. The V gene is TRBV12-3 or TRBV12-4, the J gene TRBJ1-1; D gene uncertain. Between the trimmed V and J ends, which lost 1 base and 0 bases, there was a span of 9 bases. This CDR3 spans 15 amino acids. The CDR3 DNA reads TGTGCCAGCAGTTTAGGTGGCAGGTTGAACACTGAAGCTTTCTTT. This sequence encodes CASSLGGRLNTEAFF.

The CDR3 is CASSPLLAGVQETQYF. The DNA of the CDR3 is TGTGCCAGCAGCCCTCTCCTAGCGGGGGTCCAAGAGACCCAGTACTTC. V is TRBV7-8 and J is TRBJ2-5, with TRBD2 matching over 10 bases. This CDR3 is built from 16 residues. Trimming removed 5 bases from V and 1 base from J; junction bases left unmatched: 7. Germline V gene sequence: CDR1 SGHVS, CDR2 FQNEAQ.